The 11 T cell receptor beta chains below all came from one sample that was sequenced in a study of breast tumors, draining lymph nodes, adjacent tissues. Each CDR3 protein is one row after TCRdb ran MiXCR on the multiplex PCR reads. The table includes some 22,000 distinct CDR3 sequences, 45% to 75% detected once. Source material: breast tumor tissue. The receptors here all came from a female donor with breast cancer. Some clones in this sample may be carry-over from other donors' samples.

Sample share makes this clonotype medium-sized. The chain links TRBV11-2 to TRBJ1-3; D is ambiguous. This CDR3 spans 11 amino acids. With 1 base removed from V and 5 bases from J, the gap between germline ends came to 0 bases. Germline V gene sequence: CDR1 SGHAT, CDR2 FQNNGV. In DNA, the CDR3 is TGTGCCAGCAGCTTAGGAAACACCATATATTTT. It is translated as CASSLGNTIYF.

This chain uses TRBV9 with TRBJ2-7, with 11 bases identical to TRBD1. Germline assignment: CDR1 SGDLS and CDR2 YYNGEE. V gave up 2 bases and J gave up 0 bases; unmatched junction bases: 1. The CDR3 extends over 15 amino acids. CDR3 sequence reads: CASSVGTGGSYEQYF. For the CDR3, the DNA is TGTGCCAGCAGCGTGGGGACAGGGGGCTCCTACGAGCAGTACTTC.

This clonotype has at least ten counts. The V call is TRBV7-3, the J call TRBJ2-5; 8 nucleotides agree with TRBD2. Trimming at V came to 3 bases and at J to 4 bases, leaving 7 bases not matched to a gene. The CDR3 covers 15 residues. Per germline, CDR1 SGHTA and CDR2 FQGTGA. For the CDR3, the DNA is TGTGCCAGCAGCTTGTCGGGGGGGCGAGGAGAGACCCAGTACTTC. It translates to CASSLSGGRGETQYF. The variable domain in full, with the rest retrieved from reference TRBV7-3 and TRBJ2-5, is GAGVSQTPSNKVTEKGKYVELRCDPISGHTALYWYRQSLGQGPEFLIYFQGTGAADDSGLPNDRFFAVRPEGSVSTLKIQRTERGDSAVYLCASSLSGGRGETQYFGPGTRLLVL.

This clonotype was counted ten times or more. The genes are TRBV5-1 and TRBJ2-5, with 7 bases that match TRBD2. V was pared by 3 bases and J by 5 bases, with 7 bases of the junction left unmatched. Germline lookup yields CDR1 SGHRS and CDR2 YFSETQ. The CDR3 contains 14 residues. The CDR3 DNA sequence: TGCGCCAGCAGCTCAGGGACTAACGGGGAGACCCAGTACTTC. Residues: CASSSGTNGETQYF. Variable domain in full (rest from reference TRBV5-1 and TRBJ2-5): KAGVTQTPRYLIKTRGQQVTLSCSPISGHRSVSWYQQTPGQGLQFLFEYFSETQRNKGNFPGRFSGRQFSNSRSEMNVSTLELGDSALYLCASSSGTNGETQYFGPGTRLLVL.

V usage is TRBV2 and J usage is TRBJ2-3; 8 bases fit TRBD2. V dropped 7 bases and J dropped 3; count of bases not matched to a gene: 3. Germline CDR1 and CDR2: SNHLY and FYNNEI. CDR3 length: 13 amino acids. The CDR3 coding sequence is TGTGCCAGCAACGGGGGGGTGACAGATACGCAGTATTTT. It encodes CASNGGVTDTQYF.

This sequence joins TRBV5-4 and TRBJ1-4, with D perhaps TRBD1 (5 bases). CDR3 length equals 15 residues. V was pared by 1 base and J by 12 bases, with 19 bases between. The germline gives CDR1 SGHNT, CDR2 YYREEE (reference sequence). CDR3 in amino acids: CASSLSGARGGELFF. DNA for the CDR3: TGTGCCAGCAGCTTGAGCGGGGCCCGCGGGGGGGAACTGTTTTTT.

The chain carries TRBV19 and TRBJ1-5, with a tentative D call TRBD1 (5 bases). Germline CDR1 LNHDA, CDR2 SQIVND (reference sequence). This CDR3 contains 14 residues. V was cut by 3 bases and J by 1 base, with 7 bases left in between. CDR3 protein: CASSIRDSNQPQHF. The CDR3 nucleotides are TGTGCCAGTAGTATTCGGGACAGCAATCAGCCCCAGCATTTT.

A few counts support this clonotype. A much larger clonotype is one base distant, so this may be a read error. The chain is built from TRBV7-8 and TRBJ2-4; 7 bases are a match to TRBD2. CDR3 size: 15 residues. Germline lookup yields CDR1 SGHVS and CDR2 FQNEAQ. The CDR3: CASSLEGGLQNIQHF. The DNA of the CDR3 is TGTGCCAGCAGCTTAGAGGGAGGGCTTCAAAACATTCAGCACTTC.

This clonotype was observed many times. The J gene is TRBJ1-4, the V gene TRBV6-1; TRBD1 matches 8 bases. The trim removed 6 bases at V and 3 bases at J, leaving 6 bases unmatched. The V gene's germline CDR1 is MNHNS and CDR2 SASEGT. CDR3 length: 15 amino acids. For the CDR3, the DNA is TGTGCCAGCAGCGCCGGGACAGGCTCTAATGAAAAACTGTTTTTT. This gives the protein CASSAGTGSNEKLFF.

This clonotype is labeled medium-sized. This chain connects TRBV5-4 to TRBJ1-2, with 10 positions matching TRBD1. CDR3 length: 15 amino acids. The germline CDR1 and CDR2 sequences are SGHNT and YYREEE (reference sequence). V lost 4 bases to trimming and J lost 4 bases; unmatched junction nucleotides: 7. Here the CDR3 reads CASSPRQGASYGYTF. The CDR3 coding sequence is TGTGCCAGCAGCCCTCGACAGGGGGCCAGCTATGGCTACACCTTC. The full variable domain, its missing parts supplied by reference TRBV5-4 and TRBJ1-2, is ETGVTQSPTHLIKTRGQQVTLRCSSQSGHNTVSWYQQALGQGPQFIFQYYREEENGRGNFPPRFSGLQFPNYSSELNVNALELDDSALYLCASSPRQGASYGYTFGSGTRLTVV.

The chain has TRBV7-2 and TRBJ2-7; D might be TRBD2 (5 bases). V was cut by 1 base and J by 0 bases, with 13 bases left in between. Looked up from germline, CDR1 is SGHTA and CDR2 is FQGNSA. This CDR3 comprises 16 residues. CDR3 nucleotides: TGTGCCAGCAGCTTAGAGCGAGCGGAAAGCTCCTACGAGCAGTACTTC. Its protein product is CASSLERAESSYEQYF.